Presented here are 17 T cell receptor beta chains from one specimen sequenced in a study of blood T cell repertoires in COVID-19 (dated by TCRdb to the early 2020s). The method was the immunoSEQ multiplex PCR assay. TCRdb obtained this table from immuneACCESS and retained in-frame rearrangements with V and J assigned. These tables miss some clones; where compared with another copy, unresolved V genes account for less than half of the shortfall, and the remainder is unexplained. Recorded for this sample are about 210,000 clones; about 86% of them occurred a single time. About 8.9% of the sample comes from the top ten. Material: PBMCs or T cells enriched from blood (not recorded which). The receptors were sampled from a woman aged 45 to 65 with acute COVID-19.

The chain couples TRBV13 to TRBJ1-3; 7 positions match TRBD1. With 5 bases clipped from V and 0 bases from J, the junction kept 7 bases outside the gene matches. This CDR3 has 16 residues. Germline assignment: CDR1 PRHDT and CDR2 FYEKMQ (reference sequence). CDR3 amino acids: CASSQAGQASGNTIYF. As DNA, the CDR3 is TGTGCCAGCAGCCAGGCAGGACAGGCCTCTGGAAACACCATATATTTT.

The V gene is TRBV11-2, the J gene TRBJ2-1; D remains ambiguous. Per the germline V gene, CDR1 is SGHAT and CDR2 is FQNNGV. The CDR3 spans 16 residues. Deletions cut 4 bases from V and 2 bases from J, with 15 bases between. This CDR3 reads CASSSLYLPPYNEQFF. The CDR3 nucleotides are TGTGCCAGCAGCTCCCTATACTTACCCCCCTACAATGAGCAGTTCTTC.

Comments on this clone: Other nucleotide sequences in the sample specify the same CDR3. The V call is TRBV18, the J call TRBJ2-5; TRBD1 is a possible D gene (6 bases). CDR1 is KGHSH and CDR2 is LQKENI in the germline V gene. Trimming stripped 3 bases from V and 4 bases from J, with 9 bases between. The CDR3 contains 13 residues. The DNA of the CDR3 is TGTGCCAGCTCACCGGGACACGGAGAGACCCAGTACTTC. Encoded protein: CASSPGHGETQYF.

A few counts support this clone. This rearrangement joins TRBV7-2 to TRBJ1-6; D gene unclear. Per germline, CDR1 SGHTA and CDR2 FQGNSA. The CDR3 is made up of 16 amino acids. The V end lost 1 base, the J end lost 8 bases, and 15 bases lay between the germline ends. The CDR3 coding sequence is TGTGCCAGCAGCTTAGGTCCGGGTATCTTAGATTCACCCCTCCACTTT. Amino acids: CASSLGPGILDSPLHF.

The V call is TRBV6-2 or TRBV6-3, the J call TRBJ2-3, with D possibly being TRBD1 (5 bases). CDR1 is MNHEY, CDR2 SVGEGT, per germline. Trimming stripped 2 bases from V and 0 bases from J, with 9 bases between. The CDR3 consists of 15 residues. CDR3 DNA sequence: TGTGCCAGCAGTTACGCACAGGTTAGCACAGATACGCAGTATTTT. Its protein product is CASSYAQVSTDTQYF.

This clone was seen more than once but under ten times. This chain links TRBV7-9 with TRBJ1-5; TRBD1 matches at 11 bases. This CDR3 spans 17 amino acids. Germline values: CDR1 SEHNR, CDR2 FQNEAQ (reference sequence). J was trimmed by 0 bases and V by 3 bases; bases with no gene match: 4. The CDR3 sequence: CASSFWTGGHSNQPQHF. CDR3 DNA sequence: TGTGCCAGCAGCTTCTGGACAGGGGGCCATAGCAATCAGCCCCAGCATTTT.

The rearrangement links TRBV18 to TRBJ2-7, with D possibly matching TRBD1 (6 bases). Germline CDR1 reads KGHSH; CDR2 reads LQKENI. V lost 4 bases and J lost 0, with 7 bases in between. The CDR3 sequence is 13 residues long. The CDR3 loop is CASSQDSSYEQYF. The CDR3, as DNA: TGTGCCAGCTCACAGGACAGCTCCTACGAGCAGTACTTC.

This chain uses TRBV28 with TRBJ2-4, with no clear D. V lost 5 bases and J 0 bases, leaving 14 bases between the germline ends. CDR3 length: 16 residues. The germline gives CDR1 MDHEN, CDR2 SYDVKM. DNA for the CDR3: TGTGCCAGCAGTCCTCCCACGACTGTAGCCAAAAACATTCAGTACTTC. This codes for CASSPPTTVAKNIQYF.

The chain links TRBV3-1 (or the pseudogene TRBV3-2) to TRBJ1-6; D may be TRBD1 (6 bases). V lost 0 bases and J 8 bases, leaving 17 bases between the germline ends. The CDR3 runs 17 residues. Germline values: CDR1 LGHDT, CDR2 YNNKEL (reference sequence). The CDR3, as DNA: TGTGCCAGCAGCCAAGATCCAACAGGGCTGAGGGATTCACCCCTCCACTTT. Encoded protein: CASSQDPTGLRDSPLHF.

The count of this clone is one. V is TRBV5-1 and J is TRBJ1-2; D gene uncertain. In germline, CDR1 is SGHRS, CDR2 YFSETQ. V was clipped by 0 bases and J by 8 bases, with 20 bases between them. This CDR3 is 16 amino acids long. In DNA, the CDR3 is TGCGCCAGCAGCTTGGCACCGAATCCAGCGTTTGCCGGCTACACCTTC. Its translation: CASSLAPNPAFAGYTF.

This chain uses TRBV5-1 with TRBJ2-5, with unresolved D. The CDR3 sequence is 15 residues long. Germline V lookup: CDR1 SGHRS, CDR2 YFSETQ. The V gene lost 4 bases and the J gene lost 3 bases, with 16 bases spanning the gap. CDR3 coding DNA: TGCGCCAGCAGCCTAACGACTGGAAAAGAAGAGACCCAGTACTTC. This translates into CASSLTTGKEETQYF.

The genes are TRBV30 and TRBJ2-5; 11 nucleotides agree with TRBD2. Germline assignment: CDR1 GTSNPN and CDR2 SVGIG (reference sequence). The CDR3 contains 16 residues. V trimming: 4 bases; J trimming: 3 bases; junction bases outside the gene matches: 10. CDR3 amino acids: CAWIPPGGLAEETQYF. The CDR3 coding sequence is TGTGCCTGGATCCCGCCGGGGGGACTAGCGGAAGAGACCCAGTACTTC.

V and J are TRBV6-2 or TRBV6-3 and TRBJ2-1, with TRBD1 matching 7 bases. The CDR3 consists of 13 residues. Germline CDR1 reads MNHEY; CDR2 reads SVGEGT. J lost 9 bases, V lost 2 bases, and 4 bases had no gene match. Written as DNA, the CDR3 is TGTGCCAGCAGTTACCCCGCAGGGGGTGAGCAGTTCTTC. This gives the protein CASSYPAGGEQFF.

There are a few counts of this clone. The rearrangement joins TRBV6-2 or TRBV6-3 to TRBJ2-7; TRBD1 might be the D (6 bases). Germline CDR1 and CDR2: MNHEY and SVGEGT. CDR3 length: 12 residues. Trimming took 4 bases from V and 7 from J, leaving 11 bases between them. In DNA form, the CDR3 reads TGTGCCAGCAGTTCTCTTAGGGGGGAGCAGTACTTC. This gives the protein CASSSLRGEQYF.

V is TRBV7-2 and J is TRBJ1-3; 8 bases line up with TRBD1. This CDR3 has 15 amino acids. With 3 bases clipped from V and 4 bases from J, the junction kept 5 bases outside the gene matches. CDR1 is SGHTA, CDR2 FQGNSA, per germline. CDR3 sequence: CASSLATGVGNTIYF. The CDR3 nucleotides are TGTGCCAGCAGCTTGGCGACAGGGGTAGGAAACACCATATATTTT. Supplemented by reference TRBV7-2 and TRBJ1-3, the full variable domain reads GAGVSQSPSNKVTEKGKDVELRCDPISGHTALYWYRQSLGQGLEFLIYFQGNSAPDKSGLPSDRFSAERTGGSVSTLTIQRTQQEDSAVYLCASSLATGVGNTIYFGEGSWLTVV.

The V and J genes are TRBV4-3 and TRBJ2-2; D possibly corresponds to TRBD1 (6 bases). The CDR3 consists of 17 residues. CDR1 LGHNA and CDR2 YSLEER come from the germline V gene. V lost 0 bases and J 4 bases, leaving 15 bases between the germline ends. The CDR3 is CASSQDVGAGVTGELFF. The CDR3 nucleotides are TGCGCCAGCAGCCAAGACGTGGGGGCCGGCGTCACCGGGGAGCTGTTTTTT.

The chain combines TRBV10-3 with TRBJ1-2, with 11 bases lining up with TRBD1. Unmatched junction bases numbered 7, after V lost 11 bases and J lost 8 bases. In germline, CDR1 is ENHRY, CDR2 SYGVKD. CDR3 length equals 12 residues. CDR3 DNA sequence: TGTGCCTCAGGACAGGGGGCGAGGGGCTACACCTTC. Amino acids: CASGQGARGYTF.